The clone carrying this T cell receptor beta chain came up many times. This table comes from immunoSEQ multiplex PCR, and its TCRdb copy is limited to in-frame clones, with some not included. The sample yields roughly 200,000 clones, around 80% seen once. This sample stems from a study of blood T cell repertoires in COVID-19. Across the study: Sites in the United States, Italy and Spain provided acute and convalescent COVID-19 samples. Nucleic acid was either cDNA or gDNA, and it came from T cells, B-cell-depleted T cells, or PBMCs.

CDR1 and CDR2 (germline): SGHDN, FVKESK. The ends were cut back, 3 bases at V and 2 bases at J, with 8 bases in the middle. The CDR3 extends over 14 amino acids. The chain has TRBV14 and TRBJ2-1; possibly TRBD2 for D (5 bases). The receptor was derived from a man in his fifties who had recovered from COVID-19. The sample was peripheral blood. For the CDR3, the DNA is TGTGCCAGCAGCCAGCCCGGGGCCTACAATGAGCAGTTCTTC. Its protein is CASSQPGAYNEQFF.